This passage covers 6 T cell receptor beta chains from one sample sequenced in a study of blood T cell repertoires in COVID-19. The protocol was immunoSEQ multiplex PCR, while the TCRdb copy is restricted to in-frame clones and leaves out a portion. The table includes about 410,000 clones, around 92% detected once. The sequencing input was PBMCs or T cells enriched from blood (not recorded which). All receptors derive from a woman aged 25 to 39 who had recovered from COVID-19.

This clone came up a few times. The chain uses TRBV28 and TRBJ1-1; tentative D call: TRBD1 (5 bases). The V end lost 2 bases, the J end lost 1 base, and 26 bases lay between the germline ends. CDR1 is MDHEN and CDR2 is SYDVKM in the germline V gene. The CDR3 consists of 20 residues. The CDR3 loop is CASSLVLAGMDAGGNTEAFF. In DNA form, the CDR3 reads TGTGCCAGCAGTTTAGTTCTTGCGGGAATGGATGCCGGGGGGAACACTGAAGCTTTCTTT.

The genes are TRBV7-9 and TRBJ2-5; 10 bases map to TRBD2. Germline CDR1 and CDR2: SEHNR and FQNEAQ (reference sequence). The J segment lost 3 bases and the V segment lost 6 bases, leaving 4 bases of the junction unmatched. The CDR3 loop spans 14 amino acids. This chain's CDR3 is CASSEGLAEETQYF. In DNA form, the CDR3 reads TGTGCCAGCAGTGAAGGACTAGCGGAAGAGACCCAGTACTTC.

The chain joins TRBV3-1 (or the pseudogene TRBV3-2) to TRBJ1-2; 7 bases are shared with TRBD1. V was clipped by 4 bases and J by 0 bases; unmatched bases: 5. The germline V gene has CDR1 LGHDT and CDR2 YNNKEL (reference sequence). The CDR3 spans 15 residues. CDR3 sequence reads: CASSLGTDPNYGYTF. The DNA for the CDR3 is TGTGCCAGCAGCCTGGGGACAGACCCTAACTATGGCTACACCTTC.

The J gene is TRBJ2-2, the V gene TRBV18, with 8 bases aligning to TRBD2. The germline V gene encodes CDR1 KGHSH and CDR2 LQKENI. The CDR3 sequence is 17 residues long. Losses at the gene ends were 4 bases for V and 0 bases for J; bases not matched to a gene: 7. DNA of the CDR3: TGTGCCAGCTCACACGGACTAGCAGCCGCGAACACCGGGGAGCTGTTTTTT. Translated, it gives CASSHGLAAANTGELFF.

This clone showed up just a few times. This sequence joins TRBV5-4 and TRBJ1-1, with 8 bases aligning to TRBD1. The CDR3 sequence is 15 residues long. The germline gives CDR1 SGHNT, CDR2 YYREEE (reference sequence). Trimming cost V 4 bases and J 7 bases; bases outside gene matches: 12. The CDR3 nucleotides are TGTGCCAGCAGCACCGTCCCGGGACAGGTGGATGAAGCTTTCTTT. Translation gives CASSTVPGQVDEAFF.

This clone was detected once. J is TRBJ2-1 and V is TRBV5-1; TRBD2 matches at 7 bases. J gave up 6 bases and V 5 bases, and 2 bases lay outside the gene matches. CDR3 length: 12 amino acids. Germline V CDR1 and CDR2: SGHRS, YFSETQ. Here the CDR3 reads CASRLASNEQFF. CDR3 DNA: TGCGCCAGCAGACTAGCGTCCAATGAGCAGTTCTTC. The full variable domain, rest sourced from reference TRBV5-1 and TRBJ2-1, is KAGVTQTPRYLIKTRGQQVTLSCSPISGHRSVSWYQQTPGQGLQFLFEYFSETQRNKGNFPGRFSGRQFSNSRSEMNVSTLELGDSALYLCASRLASNEQFFGPGTRLTVL.